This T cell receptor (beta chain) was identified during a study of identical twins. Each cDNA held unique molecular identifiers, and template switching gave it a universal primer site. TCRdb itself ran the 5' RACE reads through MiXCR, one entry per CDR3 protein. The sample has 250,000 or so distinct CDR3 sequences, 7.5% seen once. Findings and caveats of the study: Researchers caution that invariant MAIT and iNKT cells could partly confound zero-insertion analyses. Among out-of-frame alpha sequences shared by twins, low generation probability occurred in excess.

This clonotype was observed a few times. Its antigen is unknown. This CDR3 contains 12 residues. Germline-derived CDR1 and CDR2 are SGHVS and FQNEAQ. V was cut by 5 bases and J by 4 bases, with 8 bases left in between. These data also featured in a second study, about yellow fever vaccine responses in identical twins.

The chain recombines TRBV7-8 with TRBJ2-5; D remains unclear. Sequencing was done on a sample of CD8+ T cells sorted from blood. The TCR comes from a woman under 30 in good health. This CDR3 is CASSRPGETQYF. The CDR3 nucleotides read TGTGCCAGCAGCCGCCCGGGAGAGACCCAGTACTTC.